This T cell receptor (beta chain) comes out of a study of cytomegalovirus exposure and HLA in healthy donors. This clone was found a few times. Its antigen is currently unknown. CDR1 KGHSH and CDR2 LQKENI come from the germline V gene. V shed 5 bases and J 2 bases; nucleotides not matched to a gene: 3. This CDR3 is built from 14 residues. This PCR relied on a set of 60 Vbeta primers and 13 Jbeta primers. As handled by the study authors: In a later analysis, 70 million to 80 million unique TCR beta chains included roughly 11 million shared by two or more donors. Using immunoSEQ multiplex PCR, the repertoire was profiled, and TCRdb retains in-frame clones only, with some absent. D and trimming were read from the DNA, whereas the V and J calls and clone size are those reported in that table. The data hold roughly 190,000 clones, with roughly 12% observed a single time. Overall study results and limits: Later analysis identified 17,000 or so TCR beta sequences associated with HLA alleles, using a false discovery rate threshold of 0.05. 87-base-pair reads could not separate some V segments, including TRBV6-2 and TRBV6-3.

The clonotype was recovered from a man aged 45-65 years in good health and CMV-seropositive. Sequenced sample: PBMCs. The rearrangement links TRBV18 to TRBJ1-1; TRBD1 matches at 9 bases. This CDR3 reads CASSGQGLNTEAFF. DNA for the CDR3: TGTGCCAGCTCAGGACAGGGGCTAAACACTGAAGCTTTCTTT.